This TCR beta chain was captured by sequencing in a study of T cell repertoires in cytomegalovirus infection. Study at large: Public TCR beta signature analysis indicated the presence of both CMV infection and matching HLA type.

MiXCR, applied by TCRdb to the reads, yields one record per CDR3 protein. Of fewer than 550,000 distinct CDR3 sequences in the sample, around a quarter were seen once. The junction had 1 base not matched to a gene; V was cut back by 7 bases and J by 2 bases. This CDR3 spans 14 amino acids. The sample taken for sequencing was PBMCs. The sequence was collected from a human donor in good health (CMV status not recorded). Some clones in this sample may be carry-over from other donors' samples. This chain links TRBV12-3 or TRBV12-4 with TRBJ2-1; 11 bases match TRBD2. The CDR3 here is CASTSGRTYNEQFF. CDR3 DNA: TGTGCCAGCACTAGCGGGAGGACCTACAATGAGCAGTTCTTC.